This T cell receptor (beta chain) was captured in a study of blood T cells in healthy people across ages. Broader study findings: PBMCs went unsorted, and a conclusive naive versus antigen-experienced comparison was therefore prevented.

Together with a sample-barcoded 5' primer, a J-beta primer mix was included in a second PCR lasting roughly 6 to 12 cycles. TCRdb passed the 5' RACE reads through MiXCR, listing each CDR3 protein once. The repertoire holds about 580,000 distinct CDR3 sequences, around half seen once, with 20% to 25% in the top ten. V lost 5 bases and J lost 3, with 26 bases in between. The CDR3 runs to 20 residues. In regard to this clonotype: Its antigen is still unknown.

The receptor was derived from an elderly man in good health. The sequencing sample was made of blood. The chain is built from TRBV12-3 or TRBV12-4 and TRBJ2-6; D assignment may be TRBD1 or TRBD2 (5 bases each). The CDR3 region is CASSLGRGQGGFVGANVLTF. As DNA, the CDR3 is TGTGCCAGCAGTCTGGGACGGGGCCAGGGCGGCTTTGTTGGGGCCAACGTCCTGACTTTC.